Listed below are T cell receptor beta chains from one sample, sequenced in a study of metastatic and nonmetastatic thyroid tumors. TCRdb re-processed the PCR reads through MiXCR. The data contain more than 90,000 clones, 9.5% to 15% of them seen just once; the ten biggest clones take up roughly 10%. Source material: blood. The receptors were gathered from a female donor with papillary thyroid cancer or a benign thyroid nodule (not recorded which). Some clones in this sample may be carry-over from other donors' samples. Both conserved end residues are part of each CDR3. The order of the fields is V gene, J gene, clone size, D gene, CDR3 DNA, CDR3 protein. D genes are given only for firm matches. For some rows the clone size is stated as once, few or many, or as a class when expanded; others skip it.

>TRBV27|TRBJ2-7|many|TRBD2
TGTGCCAGCAGGCTAGCGGGGGGTGCTTTGGAGCAGTACTTC
CASRLAGGALEQYF
>TRBV9|TRBJ2-2|many|TRBD2
TGTGCCAGCAGCGCACTAGCGGGCGCCGGGGAGCTGTTTTTT
CASSALAGAGELFF
>TRBV3-1|TRBJ2-5|many|TRBD1
TGTGCCAGCAGCCCCTCGACAGGGGAGGTAGGGTGGGCAGTGGAGACCCAGTACTTC
CASSPSTGEVGWAVETQYF
>TRBV18|TRBJ2-7|many|TRBD2
TGTGCCAGCTCACCCCAGTCAGGGCGGGGGTCACACTACGAGCAGTACTTC
CASSPQSGRGSHYEQYF
>TRBV5-4|TRBJ1-5|few|-
TGTGCCAGCAGCTTGGGGGGGGGCAATCAGCCCCAGCATTTT
CASSLGGGNQPQHF
>TRBV7-8|TRBJ2-1|many|-
TGTGCCAGCAGCTCCGCACCGGGACAGGGAGCGGGAGGGCTGTATGAGCAGTTCTTC
CASSSAPGQGAGGLYEQFF
>TRBV15|TRBJ2-7|many|TRBD1
TGTGCCACCAGCAGATCCCTCGCCGGGACAGGGGGGTTCGAGCAGTACTTC
CATSRSLAGTGGFEQYF
>TRBV28|TRBJ1-1|few|-
TGTGCCAGCAGTTTAGATGGGAACACTGAAGCTTTCTTT
CASSLDGNTEAFF
>TRBV28|TRBJ2-3|-|TRBD2
TGTGCCAGCAGTTCTGTTAGCGTAGCGGGAGGTCCTGGAGATACGCAGTATTTT
CASSSVSVAGGPGDTQYF
>TRBV15|TRBJ2-1|many|TRBD2
TGTGCCACCAGCAGAGGGCTAGCGGGGGACAATGAGCAGTTCTTC
CATSRGLAGDNEQFF
>TRBV12-3/TRBV12-4|TRBJ1-4|many|-
TGTGCCAGCAGCCTAAAGGTGGGGATAAATGAAAAACTGTTTTTT
CASSLKVGINEKLFF
>TRBV6-5|TRBJ2-7|-|-
TGTGCCATCATTTACTTCACTACGGGCGAATACGAGCAGTACTTC
CAIIYFTTGEYEQYF
>TRBV19|TRBJ1-2|few|-
TGTGCCAGTATTACGGGGGACCTACTGGACTATGGCTACACCTTC
CASITGDLLDYGYTF
>TRBV28|TRBJ2-7|few|-
TGTGCCAGCAGTTCCCACCGGTACAGCCCTTGGTACGAGCAGTACTTC
CASSSHRYSPWYEQYF
>TRBV6-1|TRBJ2-7|many|TRBD1
TGTGCCAGCGGGAACAGGGGGAGTACCTCCTACGAGCAGTACTTC
CASGNRGSTSYEQYF
>TRBV4-2|TRBJ1-4|many|-
TGTGCCAGCAGCCAAGAGGGAGCATCAACTAATGAAAAACTGTTTTTT
CASSQEGASTNEKLFF
>TRBV19|TRBJ1-1|-|-
TGTGCCAGTATTATATGGGGGCTGGAAACTGAAGCTCTCTTT
CASIIWGLETEALF
>TRBV20-1|TRBJ1-3|many|TRBD1
TGCAGTGCTAGAGAGACAGGGGCCCTACGAAACACCATATATTTT
CSARETGALRNTIYF
>TRBV6-1|TRBJ2-1|many|TRBD2
TGTGCCAGCAGAATGTCGGCGGGGGGAGGGGATGAGCAGTTCTTC
CASRMSAGGGDEQFF
>TRBV9|TRBJ2-5|many|TRBD2
TGTGCCAGCAGCGCCGGGACTAGCGGGGCCCAAGAGACCCAGTACTTC
CASSAGTSGAQETQYF
>TRBV27|TRBJ2-1|many|TRBD2
TGTGCCAGCAGTGGCGGGAGGGCCTCGGATGAGCAGTTCTTC
CASSGGRASDEQFF
>TRBV18|TRBJ2-3|many|TRBD2
TGTGCCAGCTCACCTAGGCTAGCGGGCACAGATACGCAGTATTTT
CASSPRLAGTDTQYF
>TRBV4-2|TRBJ1-3|many|-
TGTGCCAGCAGCCAAGGTACGAGCGTCCACTCTGGAAACACCATATATTTT
CASSQGTSVHSGNTIYF
>TRBV2|TRBJ2-3|many|-
TGTGCCAGCAGTGAATTTCGAGACCCTCGGGTCACAGATACGCAGTATTTT
CASSEFRDPRVTDTQYF
>TRBV5-5|TRBJ1-2|many|-
TGTGCCAGCAGCTTGGATAACTATGGCTACACCTTC
CASSLDNYGYTF
>TRBV9|TRBJ2-1|many|TRBD2
TGTGCCAGCAGCTTTACCGGGACTAGCGGCAATGAGCAGTTCTTC
CASSFTGTSGNEQFF
>TRBV20-1|TRBJ2-1|many|-
TGCAGTGCTCCCCGCTTTCCCAACAGGGGGGGATACAATGAGCAGTTCTTC
CSAPRFPNRGGYNEQFF
>TRBV9|TRBJ2-3|many|TRBD2
TGTGCCAGCAGCGTAGGGGGTAGCGGGATTTCGGATACGCAGTATTTT
CASSVGGSGISDTQYF
>TRBV24-1|TRBJ2-3|many|-
TGTGCCACCAGCCGGGGATCAGATACGCAGTATTTT
CATSRGSDTQYF
>TRBV7-6|TRBJ1-5|many|-
TGTGCCAGCAGCTCGACAGTCTCGCCGGGTCAGCCCCAGCATTTT
CASSSTVSPGQPQHF
>TRBV11-2|TRBJ2-7|many|-
TGTGCCAGCAGCTTAGTGCCGGATGGGCAGTACTTC
CASSLVPDGQYF
>TRBV4-1|TRBJ2-6|-|TRBD1
TGCACCAGCAGCGATGGGACAGGGAACTCTGGGGCCAACGTCCTGACTTTC
CTSSDGTGNSGANVLTF
>TRBV30|TRBJ2-2|many|TRBD2
TGTGCCTGGAGTACCGGACTAGCGGGGGCCGGGGAGCTGTTTTTT
CAWSTGLAGAGELFF
>TRBV18|TRBJ2-1|many|TRBD1
TGTGCCAGCTCACTCCAACGGGACAGTACGAGTGAGCAGTTCTTC
CASSLQRDSTSEQFF
>TRBV28|TRBJ2-1|many|-
TGTGCCAGCAGGGCGCCGGGACGTCACAATGAGCAGTTCTTC
CASRAPGRHNEQFF
>TRBV12-3/TRBV12-4|TRBJ1-2|-|TRBD1
TGTGCCAGCAGTTTTCAAAGACAGGGGGCTGGCGGCTACACCTTC
CASSFQRQGAGGYTF
>TRBV6-1|TRBJ1-2|few|-
TGTGCCAGCATCGACGCGTGGACAGCCTATCGCTACACCTTC
CASIDAWTAYRYTF
>TRBV19|TRBJ2-4|many|-
TGTGCCAGTAGTATCGGGGAGAACTTTCTAGCCAAAAACATTCAGTACTTC
CASSIGENFLAKNIQYF
>TRBV2|TRBJ2-2|many|-
TGTGCCAGCAGTGAGGGGTATACCGGGGAGCTGTTTTTT
CASSEGYTGELFF
>TRBV12-3/TRBV12-4|TRBJ2-1|many|TRBD2
TGTGCCAGCAGCCGCCTAGCGGGAGCTTGGAATGAGCAGTTCTTC
CASSRLAGAWNEQFF
>TRBV7-3|TRBJ2-1|many|TRBD1
TGTGCCAGCAGCTTTTCACAGGGGGATGAGCAGTTCTTC
CASSFSQGDEQFF
>TRBV3-1|TRBJ2-4|many|-
TGTGCCAGCAGCCAGGCGTCGGCTAACATTCAGTACTTC
CASSQASANIQYF
>TRBV5-1|TRBJ1-5|-|TRBD1
TGCGCCAGCAGCCCGGGGACAGGGGGAAATCAGCCCCAGCATTTT
CASSPGTGGNQPQHF
>TRBV20-1|TRBJ2-1|many|TRBD2
TGCAGTGCTACCGGGACTAGCGGGTCCGATGAGCAGTTCTTC
CSATGTSGSDEQFF
>TRBV5-6|TRBJ2-7|many|TRBD1
TGTGCCAGCAGCTCAAGAAGACAGGGCCAACTCTCACGCTACGAGCAGTACTTC
CASSSRRQGQLSRYEQYF
>TRBV30|TRBJ1-3|-|-
TGTTCCTGGAGGGGAGAGCGGGCGCGGGGAAACACCATATATTTT
CSWRGERARGNTIYF
>TRBV6-1|TRBJ2-7|-|TRBD2
TGTGCCAGCAGGGGGACTAGTGGGTATGAGCAGTACTTC
CASRGTSGYEQYF
>TRBV6-2/TRBV6-3|TRBJ2-1|many|TRBD1
TGTGCCAGCAGTTACTCGCTTGTGGGACAGGGGGGGAATGAGCAGTTCTTC
CASSYSLVGQGGNEQFF
>TRBV5-1|TRBJ1-1|many|TRBD1
TGCGCCAGCGGGAAGACAGGGGGTTTCACTGAAGCTTTCTTT
CASGKTGGFTEAFF
>TRBV12-3/TRBV12-4|TRBJ1-4|many|TRBD1
TGTGCCAGCAGTTTACGGACAGGGCGGAATGAAAAACTGTTTTTT
CASSLRTGRNEKLFF
>TRBV28|TRBJ1-2|few|-
TGTGCCAGCAGTTTTTATCAGCCACCGAGACCGTCTAACTATGGCTACACCTTC
CASSFYQPPRPSNYGYTF
>TRBV30|TRBJ1-1|-|-
TGTGCCTCGACGACCTATGGACGGGCGAACACTGAAGCTTTCTTT
CASTTYGRANTEAFF
>TRBV11-2|TRBJ2-1|many|-
TGTGCCAGCAGCTTAGGCGCCCTCAATGAGCAGTTTTTC
CASSLGALNEQFF
>TRBV9|TRBJ2-2|many|-
TGTGCCAGCAGCGTTCAAAACGGGGAGCTGTTTTTT
CASSVQNGELFF
>TRBV28|TRBJ1-1|many|-
TGTGCCAGCAGTTTCGGGGGGAGAACTGAAGCTTTCTTT
CASSFGGRTEAFF
>TRBV20-1|TRBJ2-1|many|TRBD2
TGCAGTGCTTGGCGGGAGTCTCGGGGTGAGCAGTTCTTC
CSAWRESRGEQFF
>TRBV7-3|TRBJ2-7|medium-sized|TRBD2
TGTGCCAGCAGCTCCACAGGTCCAATCGGGAGGATGTATTCCTACGAGCAGTACTTC
CASSSTGPIGRMYSYEQYF
>TRBV5-6|TRBJ2-7|many|TRBD2
TGTGCCAGCAGCTTGGGAAGCGGGAAGTCCTACGAGCAGTACTTC
CASSLGSGKSYEQYF
>TRBV7-6|TRBJ2-5|few|TRBD2
TGTGCCAGCAGCTTAGTGGGGGGGAGAGGGCAAGAGACCCAGTACTTC
CASSLVGGRGQETQYF
>TRBV19|TRBJ2-2|many|-
TGTGCCAGTAGTATTAACACCGGGGAGCTGTTTTTT
CASSINTGELFF